This T cell receptor (beta chain) was observed in a study of blood T cell repertoires in COVID-19. The assay was immunoSEQ multiplex PCR, and TCRdb's table has in-frame clones only and misses some. Seen here are 80,000 to 100,000 clones, 74% observed once, and the top ten hold just under 4%. This CDR3 has 11 residues. Germline V gene data show CDR1 as DFQATT and CDR2 as SNEGSKA (reference sequence). The V gene end was trimmed by 4 bases and the J gene end by 11 bases; junction bases not matched to a gene: 6. The sample consisted of peripheral blood. The sequence was obtained from a man in his 70s with COVID-19, enrolled during active disease. The chain has TRBV20-1 and TRBJ1-1, with 8 bases aligning to TRBD1. The CDR3 nucleotides read TGCAGTGCTACAGGGGGCGCGGCCGCTTTCTTT. Translated, it gives CSATGGAAAFF.